The subject of this entry is one T cell receptor beta chain. Its target is not known. This entry belongs to a study of T-cell reconstitution after alpha-beta-depleted transplantation in children. General study results and limits: One year after transplant, T-cell counts and diversity came mostly from newly produced T cells. Diversity of TCRbeta at day 60 was high in some patients, arising from surviving recipient T cells and thymic progenitors. As was reported, about two months after transplant, alpha-beta T cells came from several hundred expanded graft clones.

Unique molecular identifiers featured in how the TCRbeta library was prepared. TCRdb reprocessed the PCR reads via MiXCR and lists one record per CDR3 protein. Found here are 200,000 to 300,000 distinct CDR3 sequences, more than 20% of them singletons; the top ten hold 4% to 5.5%. This clonotype originated in a female patient aged 2-9 years who had a stem cell transplant for congenital amegakaryocytic thrombocytopenia, so the T cells may come from the graft donor. The source material was PBMCs, mostly from graft donor cells, sampled 360 days after TCRalphabeta/CD19-depleted stem cell transplant.

CDR3 residues: CASSPGWEHEQYF. Written as DNA, the CDR3 is TGTGCCAGCAGCCCGGGATGGGAACACGAGCAGTACTTC. V is TRBV14 and J is TRBJ2-7; a possible D gene is TRBD2 (5 bases). The V gene's germline CDR1 is SGHDN and CDR2 FVKESK. V lost 4 bases and J lost 5, with 12 bases in between. The CDR3 has 13 residues. Using reference TRBV14 and TRBJ2-7 for the parts outside the CDR3, the full variable domain is EAGVTQFPSHSVIEKGQTVTLRCDPISGHDNLYWYRRVMGKEIKFLLHFVKESKQDESGMPNNRFLAERTGGTYSTLKVQPAELEDSGVYFCASSPGWEHEQYFGPGTRLTVT.